Below, 11 T cell receptor beta chains from the same sample are listed, as sequenced in a study of OX40 agonist ivuxolimab in advanced cancers. The protocol was immunoSEQ multiplex PCR, while the TCRdb copy is restricted to in-frame clones and leaves out a portion. The sample has 60,000 to 100,000 clones, about 90% seen once; the top ten hold approximately 0.5%. Sequences were derived from CD4+ or CD8+ T cells sorted from blood, sampled in a trial of the OX40 agonist ivuxolimab. These TCRs come from an adult with an advanced solid tumor such as melanoma, head and neck, liver or kidney cancer.

This sequence joins TRBV5-4 and TRBJ1-3; D may be TRBD1 (5 bases). The CDR3 has 16 amino acids. CDR1 is SGHNT and CDR2 is YYREEE in the germline V gene (reference sequence). Trimming removed 5 bases at V and 0 bases at J, with 15 bases between. The CDR3 DNA is TGTGCCAGCAGTGTCGAACAGGATCCCTCTGGAAACACCATATATTTT. It is translated as CASSVEQDPSGNTIYF.

This clone turned up a few times. This chain connects TRBV10-2 to TRBJ1-2, with D tentatively TRBD1 (6 bases). CDR1 and CDR2 from the germline V gene are WSHSY and SAAADI. Trimming took off 6 bases at V and 3 bases at J, with 8 bases between the two ends. This CDR3 is built from 12 residues. CDR3 protein: CASREGDYGYTF. CDR3 coding DNA: TGCGCCAGCAGAGAGGGGGACTATGGCTACACCTTC.

CDR3 sequence: CASSPEGQSYGYTF. CDR3 sequence (DNA): TGTGCCAGCTCACCCGAGGGACAGTCCTATGGCTACACCTTC. This chain links TRBV18 with TRBJ1-2; 7 nucleotides match TRBD1. The CDR3 is made up of 14 amino acids. Unmatched junction bases numbered 5, after V lost 3 bases and J lost 4 bases. The germline gives CDR1 KGHSH, CDR2 LQKENI. The full variable domain, completed using reference TRBV18 and TRBJ1-2, is NAGVMQNPRHLVRRRGQEARLRCSPMKGHSHVYWYRQLPEEGLKFMVYLQKENIIDESGMPKERFSAEFPKEGPSILRIQQVVRGDSAAYFCASSPEGQSYGYTFGSGTRLTVV.

The chain joins TRBV7-2 to TRBJ1-6; no definite D call. CDR1 is SGHTA and CDR2 is FQGNSA in the germline V gene. The CDR3 is 15 residues long. Trimming pared 1 base from V and 6 bases from J, leaving 10 bases between. Written as DNA, the CDR3 is TGTGCCAGCAGCTTAGTCCAACAGCTTAATTCACCCCTCCACTTT. Its protein product is CASSLVQQLNSPLHF.

This sequence joins TRBV11-2 and TRBJ2-1; D call uncertain. The CDR3 extends over 13 amino acids. Germline CDR1 and CDR2: SGHAT and FQNNGV. With 4 bases removed from V and 8 bases from J, the gap between germline ends came to 12 bases. CDR3: CASSSAPAHEQFF. The CDR3 nucleotides read TGTGCCAGCAGCTCCGCCCCCGCGCATGAGCAGTTCTTC. Full variable domain (outside the CDR3, taken from reference TRBV11-2 and TRBJ2-1): EAGVAQSPRYKIIEKRQSVAFWCNPISGHATLYWYQQILGQGPKLLIQFQNNGVVDDSQLPKDRFSAERLKGVDSTLKIQPAKLEDSAVYLCASSSAPAHEQFFGPGTRLTVL.

V gene TRBV6-5 combines with J gene TRBJ2-7; D unclear. In germline, CDR1 is MNHEY, CDR2 SVGAGI. The germline V and J ends were trimmed by 4 bases and 5 bases, with 6 bases remaining between them. This CDR3 has 11 residues. DNA for the CDR3: TGTGCCAGCAGTTCAAATCACGAGCAGTACTTC. It encodes CASSSNHEQYF.

The chain employs TRBV18 and TRBJ2-2; 8 bases agree with TRBD1. Per germline, CDR1 KGHSH and CDR2 LQKENI. The CDR3 has 18 residues. V gave up 3 bases and J gave up 1 base; unmatched junction bases: 10. CDR3 protein: CASSPLLTGVQNTGELFF. Here the CDR3 DNA reads TGTGCCAGCTCACCTCTCTTGACAGGGGTACAGAACACCGGGGAGCTGTTTTTT.

The rearrangement uses TRBV5-4 and TRBJ1-6; 9 bases align to TRBD1. The CDR3 contains 15 residues. V was pared by 4 bases and J by 10 bases, with 9 bases of the junction left unmatched. Germline CDR1 SGHNT, CDR2 YYREEE (reference sequence). CDR3 region: CASSLDRGVGSPLHF. In nucleotides, the CDR3 is TGTGCCAGCAGCCTAGACAGGGGGGTGGGGTCACCCCTCCACTTT.

The chain carries TRBV6-1 and TRBJ1-2; D unresolved. Trimming removed 8 bases at V and 4 bases at J, with 8 bases between. CDR1 and CDR2 from the germline V gene are MNHNS and SASEGT. The CDR3 loop spans 11 amino acids. The CDR3 DNA reads as TGTGCCAGCCATTGGCTCTATGGCTACACCTTC. It codes for CASHWLYGYTF.

CDR3 loop: CASRPGTGSNQPQHF. The CDR3 DNA reads as TGTGCCAGCAGGCCCGGGACAGGGAGCAATCAGCCCCAGCATTTT. This sequence joins TRBV6-5 and TRBJ1-5; TRBD1 aligns across 9 bases. Germline loops: CDR1 MNHEY, CDR2 SVGAGI. V lost 6 bases and J lost 1; bases outside the gene matches: 4. CDR3 size: 15 residues.

This chain connects TRBV4-1 to TRBJ1-1; tentative D call: TRBD1 (5 bases). The V end was cut by 3 bases, the J end by 0 bases, with 17 bases between. Germline assignment: CDR1 MGHRA and CDR2 YSYEKL. The CDR3 is made up of 17 amino acids. CDR3 amino acids: CASSHNRPVKLNTEAFF. In DNA form, the CDR3 reads TGCGCCAGCAGCCATAACAGGCCGGTAAAGTTGAACACTGAAGCTTTCTTT.